The clone carrying this T cell receptor beta chain came up a few times. Its specificity is unknown. This sample is part of a study of T cells in Graves' hyperthyroidism and ophthalmopathy. Regarding the study as a whole: Ophthalmopathy prediction by the model preceded onset by a median approximately 5.9 months.

From RNA transcripts, TCR beta CDR3 regions were amplified. During a first-round RT-PCR of the TCR CDR3, the HTBI primer set was used. From the multiplex PCR reads, TCRdb called clonotypes with MiXCR, one entry per CDR3 protein. The data hold 660,000 or so distinct CDR3 sequences, with less than 45% observed a single time. Patients were excluded because of uncontrolled infection, other autoimmune disease, pregnancy or lactation. Clinical symptoms, serum thyroxine and TRAb, thyroid ultrasound and orbital computed tomography were used for the diagnoses. Per the germline V gene, CDR1 is LGHNA and CDR2 is YNFKEQ. The V end lost 2 bases, the J end lost 2 bases, and 15 bases lay between the germline ends. The CDR3 extends over 16 amino acids.

Sequenced input: peripheral blood or thyroid tissue (not recorded which). This clonotype was sampled from an adult man with Graves' disease, either hyperthyroidism or ophthalmopathy (not recorded which). The J gene is TRBJ2-5, the V gene TRBV4-2; the D gene is possibly TRBD2 (5 bases). The CDR3 region is CASSQNLARIQETQYF. The CDR3 DNA reads TGTGCCAGCAGCCAAAACCTAGCCCGAATACAAGAGACCCAGTACTTC.